This T cell receptor (beta chain) derives from a study of lymphopenia after photon versus proton radiotherapy. General study points: Relative stability marked proton patients; photon patients lost diversity and naive cells.

Sequenced by immunoSEQ multiplex PCR; TCRdb stores in-frame clones only, minus some. The sample has about 50,000 clones; 92% are singletons. Deletions cut 3 bases from V and 1 base from J, with 7 bases between. The CDR3 spans 13 residues. Germline values: CDR1 MNHEY, CDR2 SMNVEV (reference sequence). With regard to this clone: The antigen remains undetermined.

The chain couples TRBV27 to TRBJ2-7, with D tentatively TRBD1 (5 bases). This TCR came from a woman in her thirties or forties with cholangiocarcinoma. The sample was peripheral blood, taken from a patient treated with photon-based radiotherapy. The CDR3 loop reads CASSLTASYEQYF. In DNA form, the CDR3 reads TGTGCCAGCAGTTTGACAGCTTCCTACGAGCAGTACTTC.